These 11 T cell receptor beta chains were sequenced from one sample in a study of blood T cell repertoires in COVID-19. The table came from immunoSEQ multiplex PCR; TCRdb's copy has only in-frame clones and leaves some out. The table records roughly 200,000 clones, around 90% of them present only once. The specimen sequenced was peripheral blood. The receptors here all came from a man aged 50 to 59 with acute or convalescent COVID-19.

This chain connects TRBV5-6 to TRBJ2-6; no reliable D call. Germline lookup yields CDR1 SGHDT and CDR2 YYEEEE. This CDR3 spans 15 amino acids. The ends were cut back, 4 bases at V and 0 bases at J, with 8 bases in the middle. In DNA form, the CDR3 reads TGTGCCAGCAGCCCTACAGTCTCTGGGGCCAACGTCCTGACTTTC. Protein sequence: CASSPTVSGANVLTF.

V gene TRBV18 combines with J gene TRBJ1-3; the match to TRBD1 covers 7 bases. The V segment lost 3 bases and the J segment 4 bases; nucleotides outside the gene matches: 6. The CDR3 length is 15 residues. Germline V lookup: CDR1 KGHSH, CDR2 LQKENI. The CDR3 region is CASSPADRRGNTIYF. The DNA of the CDR3 is TGTGCCAGCTCACCCGCGGACAGGCGGGGAAACACCATATATTTT.

This chain joins TRBV27 and TRBJ2-7; D perhaps matches TRBD2 (7 bases). This CDR3 is built from 13 residues. Germline V gene data show CDR1 as MNHEY and CDR2 as SMNVEV (reference sequence). V was pared by 6 bases and J by 4 bases, with 13 bases between. The CDR3 is CASRGGAGYEQYF. The CDR3 coding sequence is TGTGCCAGCAGGGGGGGGGCGGGGTACGAGCAGTACTTC.

V is TRBV15 and J is TRBJ2-3; D is unclear. Germline assignment: CDR1 LNHNV and CDR2 YYDKDF (reference sequence). V was cut by 0 bases and J by 7 bases, with 8 bases left in between. This CDR3 comprises 13 residues. CDR3 amino acids: CATSRDNGHTQYF. As DNA, the CDR3 is TGTGCCACCAGCAGAGATAACGGTCATACGCAGTATTTT.

The CDR3 region is CASSFGRGNTEAFF. For the CDR3, the DNA is TGTGCCAGCAGCTTTGGCAGGGGGAACACTGAAGCTTTCTTT. The rearrangement uses TRBV7-9 and TRBJ1-1, with D possibly being TRBD1 (6 bases). The CDR3 is made up of 14 amino acids. V lost 3 bases and J lost 1, with 9 bases in between. CDR1 SEHNR and CDR2 FQNEAQ come from the germline V gene (reference sequence).

The rearrangement uses TRBV9 and TRBJ2-2; TRBD1 aligns across 7 bases. The CDR3 length is 14 residues. V lost 3 bases, J lost 6 bases, and 5 bases stayed unmatched. The germline V gene has CDR1 SGDLS and CDR2 YYNGEE. The CDR3 is CASSEQGLAGELFF. CDR3 in DNA: TGTGCCAGCAGCGAACAGGGGTTGGCCGGGGAGCTGTTTTTT.

This chain uses TRBV29-1 with TRBJ2-7; D is unresolved. The CDR3 has 12 amino acids. Germline V CDR1 and CDR2: SQVTM, ANQGSEA. V lost 6 bases to trimming and J lost 0 bases, with 9 bases between them. CDR3 in DNA: TGCAGCGTGGAAACGGGCTCCTACGAGCAGTACTTC. Residues: CSVETGSYEQYF.

DNA of the CDR3: TGTGCCAGCAGCAAAGCTCCAAATGGAGTGGCTGGCTATGGCTACACCTTC. Translation gives CASSKAPNGVAGYGYTF. This sequence joins TRBV21-1 and TRBJ1-2. TRBV21-1 represents a pseudogene. The CDR3 length is 17 residues.

V usage is TRBV6-1 and J usage is TRBJ1-3, with a weak D call TRBD1 (6 bases). The CDR3 has 15 amino acids. Germline V gene lookup returns CDR1 MNHNS and CDR2 SASEGT. Trimming cost V 3 bases and J 0 bases, with 9 bases left between them. The CDR3: CASSDRGSSGNTIYF. CDR3 nucleotides: TGTGCCAGCAGTGACAGGGGTAGCTCTGGAAACACCATATATTTT.

This sequence joins TRBV11-2 and TRBJ1-3; no firm D call. The CDR3 runs to 16 residues. Per germline, CDR1 SGHAT and CDR2 FQNNGV. Trimming took off 3 bases at V and 0 bases at J, with 12 bases between the two ends. In nucleotides, the CDR3 is TGTGCCAGCAGCTTTTCACAGCTTTCCTCTGGAAACACCATATATTTT. It specifies CASSFSQLSSGNTIYF.

This clone was seen a handful of times. The chain has TRBV6-1 and TRBJ2-6, with D uncertain. The CDR3 runs 16 residues. The germline gives CDR1 MNHNS, CDR2 SASEGT. The V and J ends lost 3 bases and 0 bases respectively, with 9 bases between them. In DNA form, the CDR3 reads TGTGCCAGCAGTGACCGGGTGAGCTCTGGGGCCAACGTCCTGACTTTC. Translating gives CASSDRVSSGANVLTF.